Presented here are 5 T cell receptor beta chains from one specimen sequenced in a study of T cell changes during pregnancy in multiple sclerosis (dated by TCRdb to the late 2010s). Preparation of the library involved the immunoSEQ multiplex PCR assay. TCRdb limited this immuneACCESS table to in-frame rearrangements with V and J called. A share of clones is missing; checked studies link under half to unresolved V genes, and the rest is unexplained. The sample includes approximately 80,000 clones, with around 90% observed a single time. The ten largest clonotypes hold around 3.3% of the sample. The input for sequencing was PBMCs, taken in the first trimester of pregnancy. Receptors originate from a female donor in good health, serving as a control in a pregnancy study. Some clones in this sample may be carry-over from other donors' samples.

The V gene is TRBV5-1, the J gene TRBJ1-1; D uncertain. V was clipped by 5 bases and J by 6 bases, with 20 bases between them. The CDR3 runs to 15 residues. Per germline, CDR1 SGHRS and CDR2 YFSETQ. The DNA of the CDR3 is TGCGCCAGCAGATCGCGGGAGGGTATCTTCGCTGAAGCTTTCTTT. It encodes CASRSREGIFAEAFF.

The rearrangement links TRBV10-3 to TRBJ1-4; no definite D call. The CDR3 covers 13 residues. V was trimmed by 2 bases and J by 8 bases, leaving 9 bases between them. Germline values: CDR1 ENHRY, CDR2 SYGVKD. The DNA for the CDR3 is TGTGCCATCAGTGAGGAGGAGGGCGAAAAACTGTTTTTT. Translated, it gives CAISEEEGEKLFF.

The rearrangement uses TRBV6-6 and TRBJ1-1; 7 nucleotides line up with TRBD1. The CDR3 extends over 16 amino acids. Germline CDR1 MNHNY, CDR2 SVGAGI (reference sequence). V trimming: 6 bases; J trimming: 2 bases; junction bases outside the gene matches: 12. For the CDR3, the DNA is TGTGCCAGCAGCCCTATCGGACAGGAGACCAACACTGAAGCTTTCTTT. This translates into CASSPIGQETNTEAFF.

CDR3 nucleotide sequence: TGTGCCAGCAGCCTCCTGACTAGCGGGGAGTCCTACGAGCAGTACTTC. As protein: CASSLLTSGESYEQYF. The J gene is TRBJ2-7, the V gene TRBV7-6; 11 bases are shared with TRBD2. Trimming removed 5 bases from V and 1 base from J; junction bases left unmatched: 7. Germline V gene sequence: CDR1 SGHVS, CDR2 FNYEAQ. The CDR3 is 16 residues long.

The V call is TRBV4-3, the J call TRBJ2-1; TRBD2 matches 7 bases. Germline V CDR1 and CDR2: LGHNA, YSLEER. V trimming: 0 bases; J trimming: 15 bases; junction bases outside the gene matches: 14. This CDR3 region has 15 residues. The CDR3 bases are TGCGCCAGCAGCCAAGATTGGGAGGTCGGGGGGAAGCTGTTCTTC. As protein: CASSQDWEVGGKLFF.